This record covers a single TCR beta chain. Through a sample-barcoded 5' primer and a J-beta primer mix, a second PCR was run for roughly 7 to 11 cycles. From the 5' RACE reads, TCRdb called clonotypes with MiXCR, one entry per CDR3 protein. The data hold about 730,000 distinct CDR3 sequences, with roughly 47% observed a single time. The CDR3 contains 14 residues. The V and J ends lost 4 bases and 0 bases respectively, with 7 bases between them. Germline lookup yields CDR1 SNHLY and CDR2 FYNNEI. The sample originates from a study of blood T cells in healthy people across ages. This TCR came from a woman aged 55-69 years in good health. This rearrangement joins TRBV2 to TRBJ2-1; D uncertain. What was sequenced was blood. The chain's CDR3 is CASSAPNSYNEQFF. For the CDR3, the DNA is TGTGCCAGCAGTGCCCCTAACTCCTACAATGAGCAGTTCTTC.